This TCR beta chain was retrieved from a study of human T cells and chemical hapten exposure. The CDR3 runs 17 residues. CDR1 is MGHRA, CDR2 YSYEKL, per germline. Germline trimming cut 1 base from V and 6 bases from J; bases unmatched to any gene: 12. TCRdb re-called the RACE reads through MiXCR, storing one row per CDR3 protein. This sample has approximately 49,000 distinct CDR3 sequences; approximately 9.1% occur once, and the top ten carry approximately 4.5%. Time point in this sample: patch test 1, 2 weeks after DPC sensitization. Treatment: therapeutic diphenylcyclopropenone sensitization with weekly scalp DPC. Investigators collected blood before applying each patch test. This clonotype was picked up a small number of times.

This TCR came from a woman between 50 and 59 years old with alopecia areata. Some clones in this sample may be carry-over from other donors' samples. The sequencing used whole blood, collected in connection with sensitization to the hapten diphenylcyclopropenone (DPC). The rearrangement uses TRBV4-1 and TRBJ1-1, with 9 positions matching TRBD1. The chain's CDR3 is CASSQGPGQGISPEAFF. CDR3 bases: TGCGCCAGCAGCCAAGGACCGGGACAGGGAATCTCTCCTGAAGCTTTCTTT.